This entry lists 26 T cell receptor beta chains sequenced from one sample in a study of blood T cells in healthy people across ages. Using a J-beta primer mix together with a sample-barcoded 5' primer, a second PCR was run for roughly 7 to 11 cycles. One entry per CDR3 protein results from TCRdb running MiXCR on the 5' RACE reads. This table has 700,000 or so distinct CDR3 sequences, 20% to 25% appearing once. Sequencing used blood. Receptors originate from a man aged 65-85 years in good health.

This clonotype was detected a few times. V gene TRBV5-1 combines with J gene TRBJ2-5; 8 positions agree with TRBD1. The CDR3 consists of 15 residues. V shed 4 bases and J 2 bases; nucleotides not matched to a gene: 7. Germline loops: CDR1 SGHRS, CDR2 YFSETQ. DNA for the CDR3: TGCGCCAGCAGCCGACAGGGGTGGGAACAAGAGACCCAGTACTTC. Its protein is CASSRQGWEQETQYF.

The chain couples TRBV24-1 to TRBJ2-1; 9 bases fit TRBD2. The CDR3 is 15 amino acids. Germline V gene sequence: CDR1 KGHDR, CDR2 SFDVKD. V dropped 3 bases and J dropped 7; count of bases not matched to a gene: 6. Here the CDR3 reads CATSDRRGGNNEQFF. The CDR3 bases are TGTGCCACCAGTGATAGGCGGGGGGGCAATAATGAGCAGTTCTTC.

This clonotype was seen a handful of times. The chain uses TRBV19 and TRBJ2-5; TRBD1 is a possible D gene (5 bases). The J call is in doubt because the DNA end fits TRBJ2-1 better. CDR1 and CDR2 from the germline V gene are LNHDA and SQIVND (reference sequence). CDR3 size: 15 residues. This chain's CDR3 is CASSSQGVELYEQFF. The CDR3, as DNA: TGTGCCAGTAGCTCCCAGGGCGTCGAGTTATATGAGCAGTTCTTC.

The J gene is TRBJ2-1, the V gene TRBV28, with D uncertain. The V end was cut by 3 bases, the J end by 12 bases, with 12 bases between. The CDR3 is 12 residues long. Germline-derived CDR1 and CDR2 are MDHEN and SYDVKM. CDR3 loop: CASSLQLSWQFF. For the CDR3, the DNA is TGTGCCAGCAGTTTGCAGCTCTCCTGGCAGTTCTTC.

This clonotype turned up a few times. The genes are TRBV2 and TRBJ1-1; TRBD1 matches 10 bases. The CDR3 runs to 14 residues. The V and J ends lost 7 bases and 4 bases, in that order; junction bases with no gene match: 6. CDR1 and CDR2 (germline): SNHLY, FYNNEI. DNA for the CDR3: TGTGCCAGCACCACCGGGACAGGGGCCACTGAAGCTTTCTTT. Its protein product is CASTTGTGATEAFF.

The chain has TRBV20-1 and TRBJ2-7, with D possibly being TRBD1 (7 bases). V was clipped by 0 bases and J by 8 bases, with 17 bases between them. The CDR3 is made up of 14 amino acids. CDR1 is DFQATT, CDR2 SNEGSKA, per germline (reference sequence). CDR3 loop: CSARDQPQGGKQYV. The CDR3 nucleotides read TGCAGTGCTAGAGATCAGCCTCAGGGGGGTAAGCAGTACGTC.

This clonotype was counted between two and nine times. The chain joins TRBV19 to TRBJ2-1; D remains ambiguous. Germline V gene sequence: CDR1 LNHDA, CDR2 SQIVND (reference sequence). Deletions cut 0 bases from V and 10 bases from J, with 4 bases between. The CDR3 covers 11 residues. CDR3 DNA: TGTGCCAGTAGTATAGATCGGGAGCAGTTCTTC. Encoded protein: CASSIDREQFF. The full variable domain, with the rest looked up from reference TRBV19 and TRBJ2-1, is DGGITQSPKYLFRKEGQNVTLSCEQNLNHDAMYWYRQDPGQGLRLIYYSQIVNDFQKGDIAEGYSVSREKKESFPLTVTSAQKNPTAFYLCASSIDREQFFGPGTRLTVL.

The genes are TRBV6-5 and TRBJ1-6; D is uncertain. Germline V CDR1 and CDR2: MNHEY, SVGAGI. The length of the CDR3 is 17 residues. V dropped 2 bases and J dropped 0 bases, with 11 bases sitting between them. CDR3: CASSYALRSSYNSPLHF. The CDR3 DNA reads TGTGCCAGCAGTTACGCTCTGAGGAGCTCCTATAATTCACCCCTCCACTTT.

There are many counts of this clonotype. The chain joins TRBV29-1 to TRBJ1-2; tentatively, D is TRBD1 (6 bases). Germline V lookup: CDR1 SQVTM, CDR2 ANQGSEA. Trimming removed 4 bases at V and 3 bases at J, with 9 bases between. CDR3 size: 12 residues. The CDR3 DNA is TGCAGCGTTGGGGGGCAGGACTATGGCTACACCTTC. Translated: CSVGGQDYGYTF.

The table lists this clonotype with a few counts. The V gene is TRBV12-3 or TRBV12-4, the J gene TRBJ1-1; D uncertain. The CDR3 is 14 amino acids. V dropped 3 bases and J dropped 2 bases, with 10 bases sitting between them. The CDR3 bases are TGTGCCAGCAGTTTCCTCGGACGCAACACTGAAGCTTTCTTT. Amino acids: CASSFLGRNTEAFF.

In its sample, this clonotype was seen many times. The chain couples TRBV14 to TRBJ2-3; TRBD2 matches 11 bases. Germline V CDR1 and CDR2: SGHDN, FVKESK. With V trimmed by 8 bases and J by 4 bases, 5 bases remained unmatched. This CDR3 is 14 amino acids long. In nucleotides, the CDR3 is TGTGCCAGCCAGGGACTAGCGGCGTCAGATACGCAGTATTTT. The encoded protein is CASQGLAASDTQYF.

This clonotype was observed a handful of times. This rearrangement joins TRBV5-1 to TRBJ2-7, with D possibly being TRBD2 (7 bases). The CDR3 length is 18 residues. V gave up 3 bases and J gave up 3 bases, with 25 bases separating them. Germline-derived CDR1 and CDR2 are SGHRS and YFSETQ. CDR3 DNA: TGCGCCAGCAGCTCACCACCTGGCGGGGGCCAAACCTTCTACGAGCAGTACTTC. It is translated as CASSSPPGGGQTFYEQYF.

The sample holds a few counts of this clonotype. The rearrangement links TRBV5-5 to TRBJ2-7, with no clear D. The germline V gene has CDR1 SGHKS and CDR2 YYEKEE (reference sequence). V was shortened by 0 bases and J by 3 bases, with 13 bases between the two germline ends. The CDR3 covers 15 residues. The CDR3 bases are TGTGCCAGCAGCTTGGGGCCTCCTAACCACTACGAGCAGTACTTC. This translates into CASSLGPPNHYEQYF.

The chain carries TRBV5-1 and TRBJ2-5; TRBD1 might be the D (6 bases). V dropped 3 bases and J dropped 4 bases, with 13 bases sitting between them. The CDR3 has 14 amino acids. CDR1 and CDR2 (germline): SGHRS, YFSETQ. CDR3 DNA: TGCGCCAGCAGCTCGACAGGTTTCTCAGAGACCCAGTACTTC. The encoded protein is CASSSTGFSETQYF.

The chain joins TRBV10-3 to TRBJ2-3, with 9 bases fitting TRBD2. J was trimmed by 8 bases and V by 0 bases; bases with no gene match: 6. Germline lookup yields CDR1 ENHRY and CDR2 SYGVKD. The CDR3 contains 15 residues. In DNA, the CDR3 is TGTGCCATCAGTGAGTCGGCTAGCGGGATTGCTACGCAGTATTTT. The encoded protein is CAISESASGIATQYF.

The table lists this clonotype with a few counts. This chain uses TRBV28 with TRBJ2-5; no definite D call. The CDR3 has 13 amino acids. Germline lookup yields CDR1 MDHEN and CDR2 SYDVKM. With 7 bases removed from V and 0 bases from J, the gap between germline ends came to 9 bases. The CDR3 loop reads CASTQPYQETQYF. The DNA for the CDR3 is TGTGCCAGCACCCAACCCTACCAAGAGACCCAGTACTTC.

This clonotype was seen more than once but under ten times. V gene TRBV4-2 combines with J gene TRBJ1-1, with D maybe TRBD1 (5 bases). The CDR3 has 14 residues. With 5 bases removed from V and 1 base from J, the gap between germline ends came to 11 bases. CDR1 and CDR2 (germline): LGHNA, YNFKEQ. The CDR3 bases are TGTGCCAGCAGCACCCTGGGACGGAACACTGAAGCTTTCTTT. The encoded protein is CASSTLGRNTEAFF.

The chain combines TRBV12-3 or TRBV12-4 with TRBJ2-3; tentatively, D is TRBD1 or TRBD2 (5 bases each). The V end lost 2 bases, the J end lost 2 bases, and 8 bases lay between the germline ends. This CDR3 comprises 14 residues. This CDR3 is CASSLRGNTDTQYF. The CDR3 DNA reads TGTGCCAGCAGTTTACGGGGCAACACAGATACGCAGTATTTT.

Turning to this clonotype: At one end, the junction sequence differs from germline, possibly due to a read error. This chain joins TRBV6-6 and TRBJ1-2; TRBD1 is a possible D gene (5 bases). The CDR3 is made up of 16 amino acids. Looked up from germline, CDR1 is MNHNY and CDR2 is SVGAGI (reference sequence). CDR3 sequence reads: CAGSRDLQGLGYGYTF. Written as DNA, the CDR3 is TGTGCCGGCAGCCGCGACCTTCAGGGATTGGGATATGGCTACACCTTC.

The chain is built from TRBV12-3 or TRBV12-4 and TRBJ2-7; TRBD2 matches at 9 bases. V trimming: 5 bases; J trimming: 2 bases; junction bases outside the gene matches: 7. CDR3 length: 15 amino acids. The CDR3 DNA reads TGTGCCAGCAGTCCCGGGACTAGCTCTGCCTACGAGCAGTACTTC. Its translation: CASSPGTSSAYEQYF.

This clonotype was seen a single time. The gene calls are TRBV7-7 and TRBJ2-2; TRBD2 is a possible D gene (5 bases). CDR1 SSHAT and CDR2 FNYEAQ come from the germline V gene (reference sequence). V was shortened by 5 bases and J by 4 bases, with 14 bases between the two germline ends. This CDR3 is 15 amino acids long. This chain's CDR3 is CASSAGRVATGELFF. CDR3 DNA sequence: TGTGCCAGCAGCGCTGGGCGGGTTGCCACCGGGGAGCTGTTTTTT.

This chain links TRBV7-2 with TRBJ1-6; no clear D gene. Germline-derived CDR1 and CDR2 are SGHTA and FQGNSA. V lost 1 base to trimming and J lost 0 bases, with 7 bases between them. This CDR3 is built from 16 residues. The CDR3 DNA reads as TGTGCCAGCAGCTTAGTATTAGGCTCCTATAATTCACCCCTCCACTTT. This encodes CASSLVLGSYNSPLHF.

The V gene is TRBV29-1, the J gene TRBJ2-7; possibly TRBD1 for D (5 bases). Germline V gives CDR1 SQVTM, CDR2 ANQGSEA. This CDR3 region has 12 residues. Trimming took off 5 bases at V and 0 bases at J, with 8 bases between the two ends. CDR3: CSVLDSSYEQYV. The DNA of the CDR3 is TGCAGCGTTCTCGACAGCTCCTACGAGCAGTACGTC.

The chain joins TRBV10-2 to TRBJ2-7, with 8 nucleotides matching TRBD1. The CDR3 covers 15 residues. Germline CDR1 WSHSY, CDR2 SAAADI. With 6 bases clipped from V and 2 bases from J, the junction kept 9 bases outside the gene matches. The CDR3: CASRQGGTPAYEQYF. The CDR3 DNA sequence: TGCGCCAGCAGACAGGGGGGAACCCCTGCCTACGAGCAGTACTTC.

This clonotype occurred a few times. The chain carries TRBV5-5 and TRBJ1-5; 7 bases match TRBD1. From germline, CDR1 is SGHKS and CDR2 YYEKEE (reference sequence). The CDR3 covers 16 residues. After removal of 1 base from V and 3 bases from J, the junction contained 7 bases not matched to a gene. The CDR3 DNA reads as TGTGCCAGCAGCTTGTCTCCCAGGGGGATCAATCAGCCCCAGCATTTT. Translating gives CASSLSPRGINQPQHF. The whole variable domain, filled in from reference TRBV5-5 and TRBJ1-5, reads DAGVTQSPTHLIKTRGQQVTLRCSPISGHKSVSWYQQVLGQGPQFIFQYYEKEERGRGNFPDRFSARQFPNYSSELNVNALLLGDSALYLCASSLSPRGINQPQHFGDGTRLSIL.

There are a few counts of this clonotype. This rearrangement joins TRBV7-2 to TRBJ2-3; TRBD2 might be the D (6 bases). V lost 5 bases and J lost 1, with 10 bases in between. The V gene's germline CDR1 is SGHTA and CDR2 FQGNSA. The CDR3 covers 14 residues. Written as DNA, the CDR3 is TGTGCCAGCAGCGCGTCTAGCGGCACAGATACGCAGTATTTT. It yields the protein CASSASSGTDTQYF. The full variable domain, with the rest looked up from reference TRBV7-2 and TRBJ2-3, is GAGVSQSPSNKVTEKGKDVELRCDPISGHTALYWYRQSLGQGLEFLIYFQGNSAPDKSGLPSDRFSAERTGGSVSTLTIQRTQQEDSAVYLCASSASSGTDTQYFGPGTRLTVL.